This TCR beta chain was sequenced in a study of blood T cell repertoires in COVID-19. On the study more broadly: Sites in the United States, Italy and Spain provided acute and convalescent COVID-19 samples. T cells, B-cell-depleted T cells, or PBMCs provided the cDNA or gDNA that served as material.

In the source study's methods: Reference gene primer amplification gave nucleated cell count estimates. Assay used: immunoSEQ multiplex PCR; TCRdb lists only in-frame clones, some missing. V and J calls and clone size follow that table, whereas D and trimming were derived from the DNA. The sample lists roughly 150,000 clones, approximately 80% occurring once. Germline V CDR1 and CDR2: SGHAT, FQNNGV. V lost 0 bases, J lost 0 bases, and 6 bases lay in between. The CDR3 is made up of 15 amino acids. The clonotype comes from a woman of 80 years or more with active or convalescent COVID-19. Sequences were obtained from peripheral blood. V gene TRBV11-2 combines with J gene TRBJ1-3; D call uncertain. CDR3 in amino acids: CASSLETYSGNTIYF. The CDR3 coding sequence is TGTGCCAGCAGCTTAGAGACATACTCTGGAAACACCATATATTTT.